This TCR beta chain appears in the sequencing data of a study of shared clonotypes between healthy human individuals (dated by TCRdb to about 2020). Some background on the complete study: Two women and three men aged 18 to 49 years were included in the cohort. Between about 0.85 and 9.5 billion PBMCs per donor were obtained by leukapheresis. To increase sequencing depth and limit assay-specific biases, TCR repertoire library preparation and sequencing were carried out by different laboratories using diverse techniques. Per donor, three plates each were used for CD4 naive and CD4 memory, two for CD8 naive, and one for CD8 memory. The study deeply sequenced blood TCR repertoires of five healthy adults to estimate repertoire size and the extent of clonotype sharing between individuals. Findings and caveats that apply to the study as a whole: Sharing across four donors was observed for approximately 5% of naive CD4, under 4% of naive CD8, 2% to 2.5% of memory CD4, and around 0.4% of memory CD8 clonotypes. Because the study included only a small number of donors, the genetic and exposure-history diversity represented was limited. Pairwise subsampling led to the expectation that sequencing depth would affect the degree of clonotype sharing among donors. Clonotypes shared by all four sorted-subset donors showed higher generation probabilities than non-shared clonotypes. Only blood was sampled, and tissue TCR repertoires likely differ from those in blood. Even with the large sequencing depth, rarefaction of the sorted-subset datasets indicated that sequencing was incomplete. Larger estimated clonotype richness was generally found for naive subsets than for memory subsets.

On this clone itself: There is no known antigen for this receptor. Base qualities are not provided; no much larger clone lies one nucleotide away.

Using the deep immunoSEQ assay, multiplex PCR amplified TCR CDR3 regions from genomic DNA. Extracted genomic DNA from each cell subset was spread evenly across all wells of several immunoSEQ 96-well plates, with each plate serving as a replicate. Each replicate PCR for sorted subsets received approximately 200 ng genomic DNA, equal to about 30,000 T cell genomes. Purified libraries were measured with a Qubit 3.0 fluorometer, size-checked on a Bioanalyzer 2100, and measured again with the KAPA Library Quantification kit. Every immunoSEQ 96-well plate was sequenced on a separate single-read 150-cycle Illumina NextSeq 550 flow cell. The original pipeline was this. Because the immunoSEQ output held only junctional sequences and lacked quality scores, the filtering could not match the filtering applied to full-length reads. Sequences were annotated with PyIR, a Python wrapper for IgBLAST v1.9, and V/J genes and CDR3 were assigned using IMGT germline references. Reads with weak V/J assignments (E-value above 1e-6), missing CDR3, stop codons, out-of-frame junctions, or ambiguous translated residues were removed. V3J clonotypes were defined as sequences sharing an identical inferred V gene, J gene, and CDR3 amino acid sequence. To compute the percentage overlap between repertoires, the number of shared unique clonotypes was divided by the size of the smaller repertoire. RTK rarefaction, the Chao1 estimator, and Recon v2.1 estimates of unobserved clonotypes were used to assess repertoire richness. Generation probabilities were computed with OLGA for all TCRbeta clonotypes obtained by the gDNA method from several donors. TCRdb carries this immuneACCESS record with in-frame sequences only. Its versions omit some clonotypes, under half of them owing to an unresolved V gene in the studies checked, with the rest unexplained. V and J calls and clone size are as listed in that table; D and trimming were resolved from the DNA. The sample data list around 180,000 clones, and 85% to 95% of these were observed just once. The ten largest clones add up to 0.067% of the sample.

Healthy HIV-negative adults with no recently reported acute infections or vaccinations were included as donors. Only Caucasian adults living in Nashville, Tennessee, USA were represented among the donors. CD4+ T cells were enriched through magnetic negative selection, after which naive cells were positively selected on CD45RA and the remaining negative fraction served as the memory subset. Blood was collected by leukapheresis, and PBMCs were isolated by Ficoll-Histopaque density gradient centrifugation and then cryopreserved in liquid nitrogen vapor phase. Analytical flow cytometry was used to check the purity and quantity of each magnetically sorted T cell population. Genomic DNA was isolated from each sorted fraction and quantified by UV absorbance on a Nanodrop 2000c. This sequence originates from a woman aged 25 to 39 in good health. Sequencing used naive CD4+ T cells sorted from blood. The cell subset or site label here, explained by the study, means: CD45RA+ positively selected.

The CDR3: CASSSGAGQGTETQYF. The DNA sequence reads TGTGCCAGCAGCTCGGGGGCGGGACAGGGGACAGAGACCCAGTACTTC. The sequence is built from TRBV7-9 and TRBJ2-5, with 10 central nucleotides matching TRBD1. V loses 4 bases at its end and J loses 4 bases; junction bases beyond the gene matches: 9. Reading from cysteine to phenylalanine, the CDR3 counts 16 amino acids. The only DNA kept is the CDR3, 48 bases in frame from the first base. CDR1 and CDR2 were assigned from the germline V gene (reference sequence) as SEHNR and FQNEAQ.